A single sample gave rise to the 25 T cell receptor beta chains below, sequenced in a study of shared clonotypes between healthy human individuals (TCRdb year 2020). For the CD8 naive samples, CD45RO-negative cells were positively selected for CCR7, yielding a CD45RA+CCR7+ population from which TemRA cells were excluded. The library was made by the immunoSEQ multiplex PCR assay. TCRdb took this table from immuneACCESS and kept in-frame rearrangements with V and J called. Such tables lack part of the clones; where checked against another copy, unresolved V genes explain under half of the gap, and the rest is unexplained. The sample has about 580,000 clones on record, roughly 98% of them singletons. 0.3% of the sample is in the top ten clones. Sequenced input: naive CD8+ T cells sorted from blood. In light of the paper, this sample's cell subset or site label describes: CD45RA+CCR7+. These receptors came from a man under 40 in good health.

The chain carries TRBV5-4 and TRBJ2-7; 8 positions match TRBD2. CDR3 length equals 15 residues. V trimming: 4 bases; J trimming: 7 bases; junction bases outside the gene matches: 13. Germline V gene lookup returns CDR1 SGHNT and CDR2 YYREEE (reference sequence). In nucleotides, the CDR3 is TGTGCCAGCAGCGCCTGGGAGCGGGAGTTTGTAGAGCAGTACTTC. Amino acid sequence: CASSAWEREFVEQYF.

The chain links TRBV10-3 to TRBJ2-7; 10 bases line up with TRBD2. J was trimmed by 0 bases and V by 9 bases; bases with no gene match: 8. CDR1 and CDR2 from the germline V gene are ENHRY and SYGVKD. This CDR3 has 15 amino acids. The CDR3 DNA reads as TGTGCCATTTCTCCGACTAGCGGGTTCTCCTACGAGCAGTACTTC. Translation: CAISPTSGFSYEQYF.

This chain links TRBV27 with TRBJ1-2; 7 bases are shared with TRBD1. V gave up 3 bases and J gave up 3 bases; unmatched junction bases: 7. Per the germline V gene, CDR1 is MNHEY and CDR2 is SMNVEV (reference sequence). This CDR3 contains 15 residues. CDR3 loop: CASSFTGTEYYGYTF. As DNA, the CDR3 is TGTGCCAGCAGTTTCACCGGGACAGAATACTATGGCTACACCTTC.

The rearrangement uses TRBV29-1 and TRBJ2-3; D is unresolved. The CDR3 is 13 amino acids. V was trimmed by 3 bases and J by 0 bases, leaving 7 bases between them. CDR1 is SQVTM and CDR2 is ANQGSEA in the germline V gene. The CDR3 spells CSVEGFSTDTQYF. The CDR3 bases are TGCAGCGTTGAGGGATTTAGCACAGATACGCAGTATTTT.

This chain connects TRBV1 to TRBJ1-1. TRBV1 is a pseudogene segment. The CDR3 consists of 16 residues. The CDR3 protein is CTSSQDNAYWNTEAFF. CDR3 sequence (DNA): TGCACCAGCAGCCAAGATAATGCATATTGGAACACTGAAGCTTTCTTT.

The chain combines TRBV27 with TRBJ2-3; 10 nucleotides agree with TRBD2. The CDR3 is 16 residues long. The V gene end was trimmed by 4 bases and the J gene end by 2 bases; junction bases not matched to a gene: 6. Germline assignment: CDR1 MNHEY and CDR2 SMNVEV (reference sequence). CDR3 residues: CASSSGLAAITDTQYF. The DNA of the CDR3 is TGTGCCAGCAGTTCCGGACTAGCGGCGATCACAGATACGCAGTATTTT.

The chain has TRBV2 and TRBJ2-3, with 8 bases matching TRBD1. The germline V gene has CDR1 SNHLY and CDR2 FYNNEI. V lost 4 bases and J lost 2; bases outside the gene matches: 11. CDR3 length equals 17 residues. CDR3 sequence (DNA): TGTGCCAGCAGTGGGGCCCCTGACAGGGGCTCCACAGATACGCAGTATTTT. Translating it yields CASSGAPDRGSTDTQYF.

The chain carries TRBV7-6 and TRBJ2-7; TRBD1 matches 7 bases. The V and J ends lost 5 bases and 6 bases, in that order; junction bases with no gene match: 10. Germline CDR1 reads SGHVS; CDR2 reads FNYEAQ. The CDR3 is 14 residues long. CDR3 amino acids: CASSPRQGSVEQYF. DNA of the CDR3: TGTGCCAGCAGCCCCAGACAGGGTTCGGTCGAGCAGTACTTC.

This clone has a single count. V gene TRBV25-1 combines with J gene TRBJ2-3; D may be TRBD2 (6 bases). The V gene's germline CDR1 is MGHDK and CDR2 SYGVNS. Trimming shortened V by 5 bases and J by 5 bases, and 17 bases separated the two germline ends. CDR3 length: 15 amino acids. In DNA, the CDR3 is TGTGCCAGCAGTTCTTCATGGGAGGTACTAGATACGCAGTATTTT. Its translation: CASSSSWEVLDTQYF.

V and J are TRBV6-5 and TRBJ2-1; no reliable D call. The CDR3 loop spans 14 amino acids. V lost 0 bases, J lost 7 bases, and 10 bases lay in between. Per the germline V gene, CDR1 is MNHEY and CDR2 is SVGAGI. The CDR3 here is CASSYSGKANEQFF. The DNA for the CDR3 is TGTGCCAGCAGTTACTCGGGGAAGGCAAATGAGCAGTTCTTC.

The chain has TRBV9 and TRBJ2-1; 8 nucleotides agree with TRBD2. This CDR3 has 16 amino acids. Germline CDR1 SGDLS, CDR2 YYNGEE. V lost 3 bases to trimming and J lost 0 bases; unmatched junction nucleotides: 5. The CDR3 bases are TGTGCCAGCAGCGCCTTGAGCGGGGGCTCCTACAATGAGCAGTTCTTC. Its protein product is CASSALSGGSYNEQFF.

This chain's CDR3 is CASSPGLAGGSSYNEQFF. The CDR3 DNA is TGTGCCAGCAGCCCGGGACTAGCGGGAGGGTCCTCCTACAATGAGCAGTTCTTC. This sequence joins TRBV11-3 and TRBJ2-1, with 16 bases lining up with TRBD2. The CDR3 runs to 18 residues. Germline V gene sequence: CDR1 SGHNT, CDR2 YENEEA. Trimming at V came to 5 bases and at J to 0 bases, leaving 4 bases not matched to a gene.

The V and J genes are TRBV28 and TRBJ2-7; the D gene could be TRBD1 or TRBD2 (6 bases each). This CDR3 has 16 amino acids. Germline CDR1 MDHEN, CDR2 SYDVKM. V dropped 4 bases and J dropped 4 bases, with 20 bases sitting between them. The chain's CDR3 is CASSYLSGARGYEQYF. Here the CDR3 DNA reads TGTGCCAGCAGTTATCTTTCGGGGGCGAGGGGTTACGAGCAGTACTTC.

The genes are TRBV19 and TRBJ2-7; D is ambiguous. This CDR3 region has 14 residues. Trimming took off 3 bases at V and 4 bases at J, with 13 bases between the two ends. Germline V CDR1 and CDR2: LNHDA, SQIVND (reference sequence). The CDR3 loop reads CASSISTPAYEQYF. CDR3 sequence (DNA): TGTGCCAGTAGTATTAGCACTCCTGCTTACGAGCAGTACTTC.

The chain is built from TRBV7-3 and TRBJ2-7; D might be TRBD2 (5 bases). Trimming removed 5 bases from V and 0 bases from J, with 14 bases in between. This CDR3 has 15 residues. The V gene's germline CDR1 is SGHTA and CDR2 FQGTGA. The CDR3 loop is CASSPDFRPSYEQYF. The CDR3, as DNA: TGTGCCAGCAGCCCGGACTTTCGCCCCTCCTACGAGCAGTACTTC.

This chain links TRBV7-6 with TRBJ2-3, with 12 bases aligning to TRBD2. Germline lookup yields CDR1 SGHVS and CDR2 FNYEAQ. V was clipped by 6 bases and J by 3 bases; unmatched bases: 4. The length of the CDR3 is 15 residues. CDR3 DNA sequence: TGTGCCAGCAGTCAACTAGCGGGAGGTACAGATACGCAGTATTTT. Its protein product is CASSQLAGGTDTQYF.

The V call is TRBV5-5, the J call TRBJ2-5, with D tentatively TRBD1 (8 bases). The germline V and J ends were trimmed by 3 bases and 5 bases, with 17 bases remaining between them. Per germline, CDR1 SGHKS and CDR2 YYEKEE (reference sequence). The CDR3 totals 15 residues. The CDR3 coding sequence is TGTGCCAGCAGCTCCGTCGACAGGGGAGGGGAGACCCAGTACTTC. It translates to CASSSVDRGGETQYF.

The chain employs TRBV27 and TRBJ2-1, with D possibly matching TRBD1 (5 bases). CDR1 and CDR2 (germline): MNHEY, SMNVEV (reference sequence). The length of the CDR3 is 13 residues. V shed 7 bases and J shed 5 bases, with 12 bases lying between them. CDR3 sequence reads: CASIGHLDNEQFF. The DNA for the CDR3 is TGTGCCAGCATCGGACATTTAGACAATGAGCAGTTCTTC.

The chain has TRBV19 and TRBJ2-7, with D tentatively TRBD1 or TRBD2 (5 bases each). The CDR3 covers 15 residues. Germline CDR1 LNHDA, CDR2 SQIVND (reference sequence). Trimming removed 6 bases at V and 5 bases at J, with 20 bases between. The CDR3 bases are TGTGCCAGTAGCCCCACCCCCGGGGCGCTCCACGAGCAGTACTTC. Its protein is CASSPTPGALHEQYF.

About this clone itself: The same CDR3 is also encoded by other DNA sequences in this sample. The chain carries TRBV10-3 and TRBJ1-2, with TRBD1 as a possible D gene (5 bases). Trimming removed 6 bases from V and 7 bases from J, with 6 bases in between. Germline V CDR1 and CDR2: ENHRY, SYGVKD. The CDR3 consists of 10 residues. Here the CDR3 DNA reads TGTGCCATCAGGGGGGGTGGCTACACCTTC. This sequence encodes CAIRGGGYTF.

V usage is TRBV29-1 and J usage is TRBJ2-7; perhaps TRBD2 as D (5 bases). Trimming stripped 4 bases from V and 0 bases from J, with 13 bases between. The CDR3 is made up of 14 amino acids. The germline V gene has CDR1 SQVTM and CDR2 ANQGSEA. The CDR3 nucleotides read TGCAGCGTTGTAGAGGGATTTCGCTCCTACGAGCAGTACTTC. Translated: CSVVEGFRSYEQYF.

This rearrangement joins TRBV4-3 to TRBJ2-1, with a tentative D call TRBD1 (6 bases). CDR1 is LGHNA, CDR2 YSLEER, per germline. V dropped 0 bases and J dropped 0 bases, with 18 bases sitting between them. The CDR3 extends over 19 amino acids. As DNA, the CDR3 is TGCGCCAGCAGCCAAGATTCCGTCTTTGGACAGCCCTCCTACAATGAGCAGTTCTTC. Encoded protein: CASSQDSVFGQPSYNEQFF.

The V and J genes are TRBV2 and TRBJ2-1; D perhaps matches TRBD2 (5 bases). The CDR3 is 16 amino acids. Trimming removed 6 bases from V and 3 bases from J, with 18 bases in between. In germline, CDR1 is SNHLY, CDR2 FYNNEI. The CDR3 nucleotides are TGTGCCAGCAGGATGAGCGGTGAGGGCGACTACAATGAGCAGTTCTTC. Translating gives CASRMSGEGDYNEQFF. The full variable domain, its missing parts supplied by reference TRBV2 and TRBJ2-1, is EPEVTQTPSHQVTQMGQEVILRCVPISNHLYFYWYRQILGQKVEFLVSFYNNEISEKSEIFDDQFSVERPDGSNFTLKIRSTKLEDSAMYFCASRMSGEGDYNEQFFGPGTRLTVL.

The rearrangement links TRBV7-6 to TRBJ2-7, with D perhaps TRBD1 or TRBD2 (5 bases each). Germline CDR1 SGHVS, CDR2 FNYEAQ. V shed 0 bases and J shed 3 bases, with 9 bases lying between them. The CDR3 consists of 14 residues. The DNA of the CDR3 is TGTGCCAGCAGCTTAGCGGGACCCCACTACGAGCAGTACTTC. This codes for CASSLAGPHYEQYF.

The CDR3 here is CASSLPRLQETQYF. In DNA, the CDR3 is TGTGCCAGCAGCTTACCGCGGCTACAAGAGACCCAGTACTTC. The genes are TRBV11-2 and TRBJ2-5, with unresolved D. Germline CDR1 reads SGHAT; CDR2 reads FQNNGV. The V end was cut by 2 bases, the J end by 2 bases, with 9 bases between. CDR3 length: 14 residues.